This TCR beta chain was sequenced for a study of OX40 agonist ivuxolimab in advanced cancers. Overall study context: Antecedent anti-PD-1, anti-PD-L1 or anti-CTLA-4 therapy was permissible, with 40% having received some.

Sampled blood was obtained at baseline, cycle 4 day 1, and cycle 7 day 1. The CDR3 has 14 residues. Trimming cost V 3 bases and J 6 bases; bases outside gene matches: 4. Germline V gives CDR1 KGHSH, CDR2 LQKENI. Regarding the study as a whole: In general, CD8+ T cells held more expanded clones than CD4+ did, on average.

A remark on this clone: The antigen remains undetermined.

Assay used: immunoSEQ multiplex PCR; TCRdb lists only in-frame clones, some missing. The sample records approximately 110,000 clones, around 90% being singletons. The V and J genes are TRBV18 and TRBJ1-4; TRBD1 matches at 7 bases. This receptor was taken from an adult with an advanced solid tumor such as melanoma, head and neck, liver or kidney cancer. The sample in question was CD4+ or CD8+ T cells sorted from blood, obtained in a trial of the OX40 agonist ivuxolimab. CDR3: CASSPRDRDEKLFF. The CDR3 DNA is TGTGCCAGCTCACCCCGGGACAGAGATGAAAAACTGTTTTTT.